This TCR beta chain appears in the sequencing data of a study of cytomegalovirus exposure and HLA in healthy donors. 13 Jbeta primers and 60 Vbeta primers were used for the PCR. Sequencing was performed with immunoSEQ multiplex PCR; in TCRdb, only in-frame clones are kept and a portion is missing. The table records 89,000 or so clones, around four fifths of them present only once. Looked up from germline, CDR1 is MDHEN and CDR2 is SYDVKM. J gave up 1 base and V 4 bases, and 11 bases lay outside the gene matches. This CDR3 comprises 17 residues. The material sequenced was PBMCs. The TCR comes from a woman aged 18-29 years in good health and CMV-seropositive. The rearrangement links TRBV28 to TRBJ2-7; 9 bases match TRBD2. The CDR3 coding sequence is TGTGCCAGCAGTTCACACCAGAGACTAGCGGAGTCCTACGAGCAGTACTTC. Residues: CASSSHQRLAESYEQYF.